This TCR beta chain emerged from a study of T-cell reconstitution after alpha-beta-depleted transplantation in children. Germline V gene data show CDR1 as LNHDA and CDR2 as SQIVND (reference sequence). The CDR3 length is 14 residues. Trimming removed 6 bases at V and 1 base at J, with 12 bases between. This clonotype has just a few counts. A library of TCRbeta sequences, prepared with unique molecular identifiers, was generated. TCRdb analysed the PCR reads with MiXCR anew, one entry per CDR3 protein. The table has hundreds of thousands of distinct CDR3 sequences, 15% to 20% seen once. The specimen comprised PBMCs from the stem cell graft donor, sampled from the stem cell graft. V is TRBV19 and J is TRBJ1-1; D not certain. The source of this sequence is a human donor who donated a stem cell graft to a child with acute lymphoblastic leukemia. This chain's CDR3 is CASRVLLQNTEAFF. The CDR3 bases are TGTGCCAGTAGAGTCCTCCTACAGAACACTGAAGCTTTCTTT.